This T cell receptor (beta chain) is from a study of T cells in tuberculosis. The table came from immunoSEQ multiplex PCR; TCRdb's copy has only in-frame clones and leaves some out. The data contain tens of thousands of clones, approximately 91% of them singletons. The ends lost 0 bases at V and 4 bases at J; junction bases unmatched: 15. Germline V gene lookup returns CDR1 SGHRS and CDR2 YFSETQ. This CDR3 is built from 19 residues. Thawed, overnight-rested PBMC were stained with GMM-loaded CD1B tetramer, viability dye and anti-CD3, then sorted. CD1B tetramers were loaded with Rhodococcus equi-derived C32 glucose monomycolate.

The chain joins TRBV5-1 to TRBJ2-3; 9 bases align to TRBD1. The sequence came from an adult woman with latent tuberculosis. Sequenced input: CD1b-GMM tetramer-negative cells sorted from PBMCs. As DNA, the CDR3 is TGCGCCAGCAGCTTGGGCGCCGGGACAGGGCACGTTATCTCAGATACGCAGTATTTT. Residues: CASSLGAGTGHVISDTQYF. The variable domain in full, completed from reference TRBV5-1 and TRBJ2-3, reads KAGVTQTPRYLIKTRGQQVTLSCSPISGHRSVSWYQQTPGQGLQFLFEYFSETQRNKGNFPGRFSGRQFSNSRSEMNVSTLELGDSALYLCASSLGAGTGHVISDTQYFGPGTRLTVL.